This T cell receptor (beta chain) emerged from a study of blood T cell repertoires in COVID-19. Study-wide context: Whether acute or convalescent, the COVID-19 samples came from the United States, Italy and Spain.

Repertoires were generated with immunoSEQ multiplex PCR, while TCRdb's copy carries only in-frame clones and drops some. The data contain 65,000 or so clones, 75% to 85% of them singletons. The CDR3 runs 16 residues. Germline CDR1 is SEHNR and CDR2 is FQNEAQ (reference sequence). V was pared by 0 bases and J by 2 bases, with 13 bases between. The sample was peripheral blood. This receptor was taken from a man older than 75 with acute or convalescent COVID-19. The chain links TRBV7-9 to TRBJ1-2; D is undetermined. CDR3 sequence: CASSLAGRTENYGYTF. CDR3 nucleotide sequence: TGTGCCAGCAGCTTAGCTGGGAGGACGGAAAACTATGGCTACACCTTC.